The clone carrying this T cell receptor beta chain was seen only once. A second PCR, run for about 7 to 12 cycles, used a sample-barcoded 5' primer plus a J-beta primer mix. TCRdb re-analysed the 5' RACE reads in MiXCR, keeping a single row per CDR3 protein. This sample carries hundreds of thousands of distinct CDR3 sequences, around 45% of them seen once, and the ten largest clones take less than 20%. In germline, CDR1 is SEHNR, CDR2 FQNEAQ (reference sequence). This CDR3 has 14 residues. The V end lost 2 bases, the J end lost 5 bases, and 12 bases lay between the germline ends. These data belong to a study of blood T cells in healthy people across ages.

This TCR came from an elderly man in good health. V and J are TRBV7-9 and TRBJ1-1; D remains unclear. Sequencing used blood. CDR3 residues: CASSLTREWTEAFF. The DNA for the CDR3 is TGTGCCAGCAGCTTAACGCGGGAATGGACTGAAGCTTTCTTT.